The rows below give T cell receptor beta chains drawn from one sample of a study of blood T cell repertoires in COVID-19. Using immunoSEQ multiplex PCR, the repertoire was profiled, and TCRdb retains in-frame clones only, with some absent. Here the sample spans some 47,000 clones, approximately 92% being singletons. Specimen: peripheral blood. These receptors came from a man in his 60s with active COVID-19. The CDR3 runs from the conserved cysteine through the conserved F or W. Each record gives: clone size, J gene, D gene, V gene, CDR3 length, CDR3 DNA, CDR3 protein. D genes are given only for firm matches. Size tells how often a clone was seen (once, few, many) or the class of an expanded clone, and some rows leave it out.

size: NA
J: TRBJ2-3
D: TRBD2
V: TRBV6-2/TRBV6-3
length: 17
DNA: TGTGCCAGCAGTTACCCATTGACTAGCCGGGGCACAGATACGCAGTATTTT
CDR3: CASSYPLTSRGTDTQYF

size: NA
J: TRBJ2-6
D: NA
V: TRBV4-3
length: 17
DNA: TGCGCCAGCAGCCAAGTTAGGGGAAGGCCTGGGGCCAACGTCCTGACTTTC
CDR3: CASSQVRGRPGANVLTF

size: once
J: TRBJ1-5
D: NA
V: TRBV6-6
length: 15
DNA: TGTGCCAGCAGTTACGGTAACAGCCCCAATCAGCCCCAGCATTTT
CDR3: CASSYGNSPNQPQHF

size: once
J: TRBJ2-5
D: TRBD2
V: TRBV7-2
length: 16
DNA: TGTGCCAGCAGCTTAGCCGTAGCGGGAGGGCGAGAGACCCAGTACTTC
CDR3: CASSLAVAGGRETQYF

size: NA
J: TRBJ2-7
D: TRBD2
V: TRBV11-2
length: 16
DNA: TGTGCCAGCAGCTTAGCCGTGGCTAGCGGGAGCTACGAGCAGTACTTC
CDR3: CASSLAVASGSYEQYF

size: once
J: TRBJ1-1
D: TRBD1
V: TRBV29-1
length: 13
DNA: TGCAGCGTTAGACAGGGCAGGAACACTGAAGCTTTCTTT
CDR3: CSVRQGRNTEAFF

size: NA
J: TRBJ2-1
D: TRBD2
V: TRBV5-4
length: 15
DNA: TGTGCCAGCAGCTTGGGACTAGCGAGAATCAATGAGCAGTTCTTC
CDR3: CASSLGLARINEQFF

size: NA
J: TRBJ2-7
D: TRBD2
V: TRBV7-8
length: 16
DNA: TGTGCCAGCAGCCCTAGCGGTCTAGCGGGAGTTAACGAGCAGTACTTC
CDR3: CASSPSGLAGVNEQYF

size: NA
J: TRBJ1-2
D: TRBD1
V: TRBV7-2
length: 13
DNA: TGTGCCAGCAGCCCCCGGGACAGGGGTGGCTACACCTTC
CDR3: CASSPRDRGGYTF

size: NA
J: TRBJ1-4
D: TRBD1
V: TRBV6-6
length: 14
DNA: TGTGCCAGCAGACCCGGGACAGGGATAGGAAAACTGTTTTTT
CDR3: CASRPGTGIGKLFF

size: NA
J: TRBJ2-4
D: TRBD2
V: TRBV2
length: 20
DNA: TGTGCCAGCAGTGAATCCGGGGTACGCGGGAGCGTGTTCGGCAAAAACATTCAGTACTTC
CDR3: CASSESGVRGSVFGKNIQYF

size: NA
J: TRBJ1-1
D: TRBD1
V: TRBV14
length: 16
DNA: TGTGCCAGCAGCCACCCCCTAGGGACAGGCAACACTGAAGCTTTCTTT
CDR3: CASSHPLGTGNTEAFF

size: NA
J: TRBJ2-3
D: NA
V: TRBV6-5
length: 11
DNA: TGTGCCAGCAGTCCGGGGGATACGCAGTATTTT
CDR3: CASSPGDTQYF

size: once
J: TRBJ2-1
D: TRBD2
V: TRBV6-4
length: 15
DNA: TGTGCCAGCAGTTTGACTAGCGGGAGAAGTAATGAGCAGTTCTTC
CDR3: CASSLTSGRSNEQFF

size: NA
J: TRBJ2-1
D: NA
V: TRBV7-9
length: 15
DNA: TGTGCCAGCAGCCTAAGAGGGCCGACGGACAATGAGCAGTTCTTC
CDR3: CASSLRGPTDNEQFF

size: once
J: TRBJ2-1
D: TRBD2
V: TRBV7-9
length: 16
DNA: TGTGCCAGCAGCGCCGCCCTAGCGGGGGTAACATATGAGCAGTTCTTC
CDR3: CASSAALAGVTYEQFF

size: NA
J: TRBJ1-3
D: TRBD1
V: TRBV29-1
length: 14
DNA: TGCAGCGTTGGAAAGACAGGGGACGGAAACACCATATATTTT
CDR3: CSVGKTGDGNTIYF

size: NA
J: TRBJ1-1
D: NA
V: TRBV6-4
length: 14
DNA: TGTGCCAGCAGTGCCTCCCAGGGGAACACTGAAGCTTTCTTT
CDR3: CASSASQGNTEAFF

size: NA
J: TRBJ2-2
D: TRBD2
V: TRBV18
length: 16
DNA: TGTGCCAGCTCACCATCTGTAGCGGGGAGCACCGGGGAGCTGTTTTTT
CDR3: CASSPSVAGSTGELFF

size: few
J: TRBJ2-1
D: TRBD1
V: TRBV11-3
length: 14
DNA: TGTGCCAGCAGCCAGACAGGGGCCTACAATGAGCAGTTCTTC
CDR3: CASSQTGAYNEQFF

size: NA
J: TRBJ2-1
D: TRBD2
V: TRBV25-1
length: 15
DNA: TGTGCCAGCAGTGAGCCCGGGGGGAGGTACAATGAGCAGTTCTTC
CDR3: CASSEPGGRYNEQFF

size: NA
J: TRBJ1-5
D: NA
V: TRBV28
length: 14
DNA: TGTGCCAGCAGTTTACCGGGGGTCACTCAGCCCCAGCATTTT
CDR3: CASSLPGVTQPQHF

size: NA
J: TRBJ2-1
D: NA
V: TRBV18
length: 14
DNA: TGTGCCAGCTCCCGCCGACTACCTGGCAATGAGCAGTTCTTC
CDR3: CASSRRLPGNEQFF

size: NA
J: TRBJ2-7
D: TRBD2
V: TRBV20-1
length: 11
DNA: TGCAGTGCAGCTAGCGGGCACGAGCAGTACTTC
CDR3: CSAASGHEQYF

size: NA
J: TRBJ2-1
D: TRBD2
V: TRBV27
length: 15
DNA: TGTGCCAGCGGACCTACGAGCGGGAGGTATGGTGGGCAGTTCTTC
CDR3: CASGPTSGRYGGQFF

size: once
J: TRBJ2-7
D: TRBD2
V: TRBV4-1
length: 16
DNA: TGCGCCAGCAGCCTGATGGGACTAGCGGGCTCCTACGAGCAGTACTTC
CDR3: CASSLMGLAGSYEQYF

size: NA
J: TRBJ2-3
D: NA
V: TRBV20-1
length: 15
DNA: TGCAGTGCTAGTTGGCCCAGGGTAAACACAGATACGCAGTATTTT
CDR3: CSASWPRVNTDTQYF